This T cell receptor (beta chain) comes out of a study of CD8+ T cells in alopecia areata. General study points: Scalp samples also contribute reads from the resident alphabeta T cells found in normal skin. Higher clonality was seen in lesional scalp than in normal scalp, especially in alopecia totalis/universalis.

V lost 5 bases and J lost 5; bases outside the gene matches: 8. The CDR3 runs 14 residues. Looked up from germline, CDR1 is MDHEN and CDR2 is SYDVKM. Extracted from the samples, RNA was reverse transcribed into cDNA to serve as the sequencing template. Clones were sequenced by immunoSEQ multiplex PCR, and TCRdb holds only the in-frame ones, with some missing. The sample carries 70,000 to 95,000 clones, roughly 47% recorded once. On this clone: Its antigen is unidentified.

Both CD4+ and CD8+ T cells were separated by sorting PBMCs. The rearrangement links TRBV28 to TRBJ2-7; 8 bases match TRBD1. This receptor was taken from a human donor with alopecia areata. The sequenced material came from NKG2D-high CD8+ T cells sorted from blood. The CDR3 region has the DNA TGTGCCAGCAGTCTACCGGACAGGGATCACGAGCAGTACTTC. Its protein is CASSLPDRDHEQYF.